This T cell receptor beta chain was identified in a study of shared clonotypes between healthy human individuals. Overall study context: Three men and a couple of women, aged 18 to 49, were donors.

Regarding the study as a whole: Few donors limited the genetic and exposure-history diversity represented. Naive CD4 clonotypes were shared across a handful of donors at 4% to 5%.

TCRdb's table, derived via immunoSEQ multiplex PCR, lists solely in-frame clones and lacks some. The sample yields over a million clones, roughly 95% seen once. About this clone: Its specificity is unknown.

The sample comprised naive CD4+ T cells sorted from blood. Stated subset: CD45RA+ positively selected. The origin of this receptor is a man aged 25-40 years in good health.

CDR3 residues: CASSLKFTRRGTETQYF. CDR3 coding DNA: TGTGCCAGCAGTTTGAAGTTCACCCGTAGGGGCACGGAGACCCAGTACTTC. V gene TRBV27 combines with J gene TRBJ2-5, with D perhaps TRBD1 (5 bases). The V end lost 3 bases, the J end lost 5 bases, and 22 bases lay between the germline ends. The CDR3 sequence is 17 residues long. Germline CDR1 MNHEY, CDR2 SMNVEV (reference sequence).